Below, 7 T cell receptor beta chains from the same sample are listed, as sequenced in a study of T-cell memory formation after mild COVID-19. TCRdb re-derived calls from the 5' RACE reads in MiXCR, one entry per CDR3 protein. This sample carries 400,000 or so distinct CDR3 sequences, 20% to 25% of them seen once, and the ten largest clones take about 12%. The specimen sequenced was PBMCs or a T cell subset sorted from them (not recorded which). These receptors were taken from an adult woman who had mild COVID-19 (a few samples of this study predate the infection). Cell type and time point are not known.

There are a few counts of this clonotype. This chain connects TRBV24-1 to TRBJ1-4; 7 positions agree with TRBD1. V shed 4 bases, J shed 8 bases, and the junction held 6 bases outside the gene matches. Looked up from germline, CDR1 is KGHDR and CDR2 is SFDVKD. This CDR3 is built from 14 residues. The chain's CDR3 is CATSEPGTEEKLFF. CDR3 coding DNA: TGTGCCACCAGTGAGCCCGGGACAGAGGAAAAACTGTTTTTT.

V is TRBV20-1 and J is TRBJ2-5; TRBD1 or TRBD2 may be the D gene (7 bases each). This CDR3 is built from 13 residues. Per germline, CDR1 DFQATT and CDR2 SNEGSKA (reference sequence). V was cut by 5 bases and J by 1 base, with 11 bases left in between. CDR3 DNA sequence: TGCAGTGCTCCAGGGGGGGTCCAAGAGACCCAGTACTTC. Amino acid sequence: CSAPGGVQETQYF.

The J gene is TRBJ2-3, the V gene TRBV20-1; perhaps TRBD1 as D (5 bases). Looked up from germline, CDR1 is DFQATT and CDR2 is SNEGSKA (reference sequence). The CDR3 contains 18 residues. The V and J ends lost 0 bases and 2 bases respectively, with 21 bases between them. The CDR3 region has the DNA TGCAGTGCTAGAGATTTGGGGCGGCGCTCCTTCTCCACAGATACGCAGTATTTT. It translates to CSARDLGRRSFSTDTQYF.

The table lists this clonotype with a few counts. The genes are TRBV5-6 and TRBJ2-1; D is unclear. The V end lost 0 bases, the J end lost 7 bases, and 14 bases lay between the germline ends. The CDR3 is 15 residues long. Germline V gene sequence: CDR1 SGHDT, CDR2 YYEEEE. CDR3 in DNA: TGTGCCAGCAGCTTGGCCCAGGCGTTTGGGAATGAGCAGTTCTTC. Translated, it gives CASSLAQAFGNEQFF.

V is TRBV28 and J is TRBJ1-6, with TRBD1 as a possible D gene (5 bases). Trimming took 9 bases from V and 8 from J, leaving 14 bases between them. The germline V gene encodes CDR1 MDHEN and CDR2 SYDVKM. The CDR3 runs to 13 residues. CDR3: CASSMGGDSPLHF. In DNA, the CDR3 is TGTGCCAGTTCTATGGGGGGGGATTCACCCCTCCACTTT.

This clonotype was observed a handful of times. CDR3 sequence reads: CASSQELGRNEKLFF. The CDR3 region has the DNA TGTGCCAGCAGCCAAGAGCTGGGGAGGAATGAAAAACTGTTTTTT. The chain links TRBV4-2 to TRBJ1-4, with unresolved D. CDR3 length equals 15 residues. Germline CDR1 and CDR2: LGHNA and YNFKEQ. V was pared by 0 bases and J by 5 bases, with 10 bases between.

This rearrangement joins TRBV10-3 to TRBJ2-3; D unresolved. In germline, CDR1 is ENHRY, CDR2 SYGVKD. With 4 bases removed from V and 4 bases from J, the gap between germline ends came to 6 bases. This CDR3 comprises 12 residues. This CDR3 is CAISAGADTQYF. The CDR3 coding sequence is TGTGCCATCAGTGCTGGCGCAGATACGCAGTATTTT.